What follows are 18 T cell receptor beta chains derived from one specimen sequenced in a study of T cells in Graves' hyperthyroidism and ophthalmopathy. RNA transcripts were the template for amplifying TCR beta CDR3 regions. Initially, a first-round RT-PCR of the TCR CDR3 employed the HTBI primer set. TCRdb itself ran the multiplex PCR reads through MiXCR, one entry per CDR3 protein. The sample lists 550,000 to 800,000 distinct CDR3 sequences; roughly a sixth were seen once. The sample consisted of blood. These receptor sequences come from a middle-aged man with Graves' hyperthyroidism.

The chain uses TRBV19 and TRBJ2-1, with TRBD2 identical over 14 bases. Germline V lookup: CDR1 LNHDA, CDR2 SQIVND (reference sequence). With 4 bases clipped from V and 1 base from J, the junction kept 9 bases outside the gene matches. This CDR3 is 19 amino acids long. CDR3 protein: CASSTGLAGGMGSYNEQFF. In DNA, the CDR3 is TGTGCCAGTAGTACTGGACTAGCGGGAGGCATGGGGTCCTACAATGAGCAGTTCTTC.

The CDR3 reads CASRTVGETQYF. CDR3 coding DNA: TGTGCCAGCAGAACTGTCGGGGAGACCCAGTACTTC. V usage is TRBV11-2 and J usage is TRBJ2-5, with D hard to call. Germline CDR1 SGHAT, CDR2 FQNNGV. Trimming cost V 6 bases and J 5 bases, with 10 bases left between them. CDR3 length equals 12 residues. The whole variable domain, remainder taken from reference TRBV11-2 and TRBJ2-5, is EAGVAQSPRYKIIEKRQSVAFWCNPISGHATLYWYQQILGQGPKLLIQFQNNGVVDDSQLPKDRFSAERLKGVDSTLKIQPAKLEDSAVYLCASRTVGETQYFGPGTRLLVL.

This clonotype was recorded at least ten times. DNA of the CDR3: TGTGCCAGCAAGTCGTTTATACGCGGGAGGAGTGGCAATGAGCAGTTCTTC. It yields the protein CASKSFIRGRSGNEQFF. The V gene is TRBV27, the J gene TRBJ2-1, with TRBD2 identical over 8 bases. After removal of 7 bases from V and 6 bases from J, the junction contained 17 bases not matched to a gene. This CDR3 is 17 amino acids long. From germline, CDR1 is MNHEY and CDR2 SMNVEV (reference sequence).

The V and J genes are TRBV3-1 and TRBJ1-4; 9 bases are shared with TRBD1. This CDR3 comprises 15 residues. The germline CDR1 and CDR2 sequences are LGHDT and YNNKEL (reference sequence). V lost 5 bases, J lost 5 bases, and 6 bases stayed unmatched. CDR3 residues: CASSLGTGMNEKLFF. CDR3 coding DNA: TGTGCCAGCAGCTTAGGGACAGGGATGAATGAAAAACTGTTTTTT.

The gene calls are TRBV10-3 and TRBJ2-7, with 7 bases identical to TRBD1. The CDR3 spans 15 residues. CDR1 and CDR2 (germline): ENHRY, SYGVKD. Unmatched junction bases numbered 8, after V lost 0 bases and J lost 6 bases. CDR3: CAISESLGTGVEQYF. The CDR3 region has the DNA TGTGCCATCAGTGAGTCTTTAGGTACAGGGGTCGAGCAGTACTTC.

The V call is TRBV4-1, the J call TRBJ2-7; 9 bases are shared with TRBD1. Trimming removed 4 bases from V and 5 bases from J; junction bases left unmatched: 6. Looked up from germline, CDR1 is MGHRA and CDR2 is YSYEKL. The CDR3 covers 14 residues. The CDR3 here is CASSLGQGYNEQYF. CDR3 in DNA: TGCGCCAGCAGCCTGGGACAGGGATACAACGAGCAGTACTTC.

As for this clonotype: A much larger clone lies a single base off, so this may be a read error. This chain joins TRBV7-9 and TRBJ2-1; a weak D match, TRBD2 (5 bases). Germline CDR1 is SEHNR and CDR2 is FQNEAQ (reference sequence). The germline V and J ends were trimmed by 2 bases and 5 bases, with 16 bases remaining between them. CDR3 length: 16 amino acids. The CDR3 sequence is CASSLTEGAIHNEQFF. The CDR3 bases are TGTGCCAGCAGCTTAACTGAGGGCGCCATACACAATGAGCAGTTCTTC.

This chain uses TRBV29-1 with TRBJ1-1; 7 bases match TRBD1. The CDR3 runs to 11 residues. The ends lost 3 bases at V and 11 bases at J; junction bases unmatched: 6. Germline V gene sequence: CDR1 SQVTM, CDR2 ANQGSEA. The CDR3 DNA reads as TGCAGCGTTGATGCAGGGGGTGGGGCTTTCTTT. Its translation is CSVDAGGGAFF. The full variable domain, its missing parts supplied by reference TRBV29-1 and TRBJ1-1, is SAVISQKPSRDICQRGTSLTIQCQVDSQVTMMFWYRQQPGQSLTLIATANQGSEATYESGFVIDKFPISRPNLTFSTLTVSNMSPEDSSIYLCSVDAGGGAFFGQGTRLTVV.

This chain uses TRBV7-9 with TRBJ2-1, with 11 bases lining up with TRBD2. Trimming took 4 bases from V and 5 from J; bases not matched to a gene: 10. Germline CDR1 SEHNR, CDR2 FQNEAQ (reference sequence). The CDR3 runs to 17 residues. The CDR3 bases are TGTGCCAGCAGCTACACTCGGACTAGCGGGCTAAACAATGAGCAGTTCTTC. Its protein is CASSYTRTSGLNNEQFF.

In nucleotides, the CDR3 is TGTGCCAGCAGCTTAGTAGGCAGGAATAATCAGCCCCAGCATTTT. Encoded protein: CASSLVGRNNQPQHF. The chain carries TRBV7-2 and TRBJ1-5, with D uncertain. This CDR3 region has 15 residues. The V gene's germline CDR1 is SGHTA and CDR2 FQGNSA. The V gene lost 1 base and the J gene lost 4 bases, with 11 bases spanning the gap.

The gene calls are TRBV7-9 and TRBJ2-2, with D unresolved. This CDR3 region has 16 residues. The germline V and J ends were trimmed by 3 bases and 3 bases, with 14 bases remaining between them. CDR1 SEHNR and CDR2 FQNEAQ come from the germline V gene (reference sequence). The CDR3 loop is CASSFRFGIYTGELFF. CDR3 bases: TGTGCCAGCAGCTTTAGATTTGGGATTTACACCGGGGAGCTGTTTTTT.

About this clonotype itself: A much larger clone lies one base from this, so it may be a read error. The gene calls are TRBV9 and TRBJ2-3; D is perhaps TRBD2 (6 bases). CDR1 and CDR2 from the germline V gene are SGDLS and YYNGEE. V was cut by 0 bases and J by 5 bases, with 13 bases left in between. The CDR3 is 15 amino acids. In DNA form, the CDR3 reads TGTGCCAGCAGCGTAGTCGGGAGAGTGATAGATACGCAGTATTTT. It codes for CASSVVGRVIDTQYF.

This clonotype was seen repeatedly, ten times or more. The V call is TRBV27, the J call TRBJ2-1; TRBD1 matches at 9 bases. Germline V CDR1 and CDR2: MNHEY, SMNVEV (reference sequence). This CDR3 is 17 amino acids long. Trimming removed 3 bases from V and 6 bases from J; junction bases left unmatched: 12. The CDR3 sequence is CASSFALPWTGVNEQFF. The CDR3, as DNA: TGTGCCAGCAGTTTTGCCCTCCCTTGGACAGGGGTCAATGAGCAGTTCTTC.

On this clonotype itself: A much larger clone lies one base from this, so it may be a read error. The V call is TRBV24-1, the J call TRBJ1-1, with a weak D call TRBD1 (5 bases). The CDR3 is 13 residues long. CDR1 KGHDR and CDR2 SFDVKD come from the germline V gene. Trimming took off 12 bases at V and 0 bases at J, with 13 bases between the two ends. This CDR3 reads CAPLKGMNTEAFF. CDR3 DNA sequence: TGTGCCCCCCTAAAGGGGATGAACACTGAAGCTTTCTTT.

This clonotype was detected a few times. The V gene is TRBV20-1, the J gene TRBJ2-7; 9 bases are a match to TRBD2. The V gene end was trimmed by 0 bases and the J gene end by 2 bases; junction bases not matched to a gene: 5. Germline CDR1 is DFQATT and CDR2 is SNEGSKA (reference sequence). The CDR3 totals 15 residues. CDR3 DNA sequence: TGCAGTGCTAGAGACGTTAGCGGGAGTACCTACGAGCAGTACTTC. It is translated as CSARDVSGSTYEQYF.

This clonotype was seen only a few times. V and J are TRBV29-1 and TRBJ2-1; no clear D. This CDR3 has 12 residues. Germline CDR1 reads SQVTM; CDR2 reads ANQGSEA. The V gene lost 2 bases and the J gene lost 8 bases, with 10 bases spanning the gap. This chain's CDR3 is CSVESVSDEQFF. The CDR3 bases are TGCAGCGTTGAATCGGTATCCGATGAGCAGTTCTTC.

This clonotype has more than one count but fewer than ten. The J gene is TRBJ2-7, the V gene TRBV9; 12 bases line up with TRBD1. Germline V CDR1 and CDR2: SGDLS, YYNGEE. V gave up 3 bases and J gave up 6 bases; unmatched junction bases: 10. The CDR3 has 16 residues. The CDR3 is CASSAPPGTGGSEQYF. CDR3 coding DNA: TGTGCCAGCAGCGCACCGCCGGGGACAGGGGGCTCCGAGCAGTACTTC.

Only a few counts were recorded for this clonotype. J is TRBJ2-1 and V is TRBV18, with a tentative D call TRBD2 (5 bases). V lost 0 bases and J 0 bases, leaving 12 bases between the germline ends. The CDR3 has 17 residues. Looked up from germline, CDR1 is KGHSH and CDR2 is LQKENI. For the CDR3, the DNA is TGTGCCAGCTCACCACCGAGTAAAGGGAGCTCCTACAATGAGCAGTTCTTC. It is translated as CASSPPSKGSSYNEQFF.